This entry features one T cell receptor beta chain sequence. The antigen remains unidentified. A junction boundary mismatches the germline segment, possibly from a read error. CDR3 length equals 14 residues. CDR1 and CDR2 (germline): SEHNR, FQNEAQ (reference sequence). The data were obtained in a study of cytomegalovirus exposure and HLA in healthy donors. The PCR contained 60 Vbeta and 13 Jbeta primers. Generated by immunoSEQ multiplex PCR, the TCRdb table keeps only in-frame clones and is missing some. The sample shows more than 85,000 clones, around three quarters of them seen only once. Whole-study findings and limits: Previous analysis showed most TCR beta V segments were productive about 90% or about 30% of the time. HLA alleles showed associations with around 15,000 TCR beta sequences in a later analysis, at a 0.05 false discovery rate.

The sample taken for sequencing was PBMCs. The clonotype was recovered from a woman in her fifties or sixties in good health and CMV-seropositive. The chain is built from TRBV7-9 and TRBJ2-7, with D possibly being TRBD2 (5 bases). Here the CDR3 reads CSSSLDSEFREQYF. In DNA form, the CDR3 reads TGTTCCAGCAGCTTAGATAGCGAGTTTCGCGAGCAGTACTTC. The full variable domain, rest sourced from reference TRBV7-9 and TRBJ2-7, is DTGVSQNPRHKITKRGQNVTFRCDPISEHNRLYWYRQTLGQGPEFLTYFQNEAQLEKSRLLSDRFSAERPKGSFSTLEIQRTEQGDSAMYLCSSSLDSEFREQYFGPGTRLTVT.